The 27 T cell receptor beta chains presented below share a single source sample, sequenced in a study of blood T cell repertoires in COVID-19. TCRdb's table, derived via immunoSEQ multiplex PCR, lists solely in-frame clones and lacks some. Found here are 250,000 to 350,000 clones, approximately 84% of them singletons; the top ten hold more than 1.1%. Sequenced material: peripheral blood. These TCRs come from a human donor with COVID-19, enrolled during active disease. The donor label of this sample is uncertain.

V and J are TRBV19 and TRBJ1-1; 9 bases agree with TRBD1. The V and J ends lost 5 bases and 2 bases, in that order; junction bases with no gene match: 6. Germline V gene lookup returns CDR1 LNHDA and CDR2 SQIVND (reference sequence). The CDR3 length is 15 residues. CDR3 region: CASSLTGGLNTEAFF. The CDR3 bases are TGTGCCAGTAGTTTAACAGGGGGCCTAAACACTGAAGCTTTCTTT.

The chain couples TRBV20-1 to TRBJ2-7, with TRBD2 identical over 12 bases. Looked up from germline, CDR1 is DFQATT and CDR2 is SNEGSKA (reference sequence). V shed 3 bases, J shed 4 bases, and the junction held 10 bases outside the gene matches. This CDR3 has 16 residues. CDR3 bases: TGCAGTGCTAGTTCTCGGCTAGCGGGAGGGTTGTACGAGCAGTACTTC. Residues: CSASSRLAGGLYEQYF.

The chain joins TRBV14 to TRBJ2-7, with a possible D match to TRBD1 (6 bases). The CDR3 extends over 16 amino acids. The V end lost 3 bases, the J end lost 1 base, and 16 bases lay between the germline ends. Germline values: CDR1 SGHDN, CDR2 FVKESK. DNA for the CDR3: TGTGCCAGCAGCCAGTTCGCCGGACAGATATCCTACGAGCAGTACTTC. Residues: CASSQFAGQISYEQYF.

About this clone itself: Distinct nucleotide sequences in the sample also encode this CDR3. The J gene is TRBJ2-7, the V gene TRBV28, with 8 bases identical to TRBD2. The ends lost 3 bases at V and 2 bases at J; junction bases unmatched: 3. The CDR3 runs 14 residues. Germline V CDR1 and CDR2: MDHEN, SYDVKM. Written as DNA, the CDR3 is TGTGCCAGCAGTTTGGGCGGGAGGACCTACGAGCAGTACTTC. This codes for CASSLGGRTYEQYF.

The chain has TRBV24-1 and TRBJ1-1, with D possibly TRBD1 on 6 matching bases. The CDR3 covers 13 residues. The germline gives CDR1 KGHDR, CDR2 SFDVKD. Trimming shortened V by 7 bases and J by 5 bases, and 13 bases separated the two germline ends. As DNA, the CDR3 is TGTGCCACCAGCCCAGGGGAAGGGACTGAAGCTTTCTTT. The encoded protein is CATSPGEGTEAFF.

The rearrangement uses TRBV4-2 and TRBJ1-4, with D hard to call. Germline lookup yields CDR1 LGHNA and CDR2 YNFKEQ. This CDR3 contains 16 residues. Trimming pared 1 base from V and 8 bases from J, leaving 17 bases between. This CDR3 reads CASSQVAGSLGEKLFF. CDR3 nucleotides: TGTGCCAGCAGCCAAGTTGCGGGGTCCCTTGGGGAAAAACTGTTTTTT.

J is TRBJ2-7 and V is TRBV7-2; 16 bases are a match to TRBD2. V gave up 4 bases and J gave up 0 bases; unmatched junction bases: 6. Germline CDR1 is SGHTA and CDR2 is FQGNSA. The CDR3 covers 18 residues. CDR3 loop: CASSSGLAGGPYSYEQYF. CDR3 bases: TGTGCCAGCAGCTCGGGACTAGCGGGAGGGCCGTACTCCTACGAGCAGTACTTC.

The chain uses TRBV3-1 (or the pseudogene TRBV3-2) and TRBJ1-3; possibly TRBD1 for D (5 bases). In germline, CDR1 is LGHDT, CDR2 YNNKEL (reference sequence). V was trimmed by 2 bases and J by 8 bases, leaving 10 bases between them. The CDR3 extends over 13 amino acids. The CDR3 DNA sequence: TGTGCCAGCAGCCAAACGCAGGGATACACCATATATTTT. It encodes CASSQTQGYTIYF.

The chain is built from TRBV5-6 and TRBJ2-3; D may be TRBD2 (6 bases). The germline V and J ends were trimmed by 0 bases and 1 base, with 12 bases remaining between them. The CDR3 loop spans 16 amino acids. Germline loops: CDR1 SGHDT, CDR2 YYEEEE. Here the CDR3 DNA reads TGTGCCAGCAGCTTGGCCGGAATAGCGGGCACAGATACGCAGTATTTT. Protein: CASSLAGIAGTDTQYF. Using reference TRBV5-6 and TRBJ2-3 for the parts outside the CDR3, the full variable domain is DAGVTQSPTHLIKTRGQQVTLRCSPKSGHDTVSWYQQALGQGPQFIFQYYEEEERQRGNFPDRFSGHQFPNYSSELNVNALLLGDSALYLCASSLAGIAGTDTQYFGPGTRLTVL.

This chain connects TRBV28 to TRBJ2-2; TRBD2 matches 10 bases. The CDR3 is made up of 18 amino acids. The germline CDR1 and CDR2 sequences are MDHEN and SYDVKM. The V and J ends lost 6 bases and 1 base, in that order; junction bases with no gene match: 11. This CDR3 reads CASSSSGTSEKNTGELFF. CDR3 bases: TGTGCCAGCAGCTCATCCGGGACTAGCGAAAAGAACACCGGGGAGCTGTTTTTT.

The CDR3 reads CASRGADAYGYTF. The CDR3 nucleotides are TGTGCCAGTAGGGGGGCGGATGCCTATGGCTACACCTTC. The chain carries TRBV19 and TRBJ1-2; D might be TRBD1 (6 bases). Germline loops: CDR1 LNHDA, CDR2 SQIVND (reference sequence). V lost 6 bases and J lost 4, with 12 bases in between. The CDR3 is 13 residues long. Together with reference TRBV19 and TRBJ1-2, the CDR3 gives the full variable domain: DGGITQSPKYLFRKEGQNVTLSCEQNLNHDAMYWYRQDPGQGLRLIYYSQIVNDFQKGDIAEGYSVSREKKESFPLTVTSAQKNPTAFYLCASRGADAYGYTFGSGTRLTVV.

This chain connects TRBV28 to TRBJ1-1; 7 nucleotides agree with TRBD1. V shed 1 base, J shed 4 bases, and the junction held 9 bases outside the gene matches. Germline V gives CDR1 MDHEN, CDR2 SYDVKM. The CDR3 length is 16 residues. CDR3 region: CASSLYAGAGGTEAFF. The CDR3 bases are TGTGCCAGCAGTTTATACGCCGGGGCAGGGGGCACTGAAGCTTTCTTT.

This chain connects TRBV9 to TRBJ1-4, with 10 bases identical to TRBD1. The CDR3 consists of 16 residues. Germline V gene lookup returns CDR1 SGDLS and CDR2 YYNGEE. J gave up 7 bases and V 0 bases, and 6 bases lay outside the gene matches. DNA of the CDR3: TGTGCCAGCAGCGTAGATAATTGGACAGGGGGTGAAAAACTGTTTTTT. It is translated as CASSVDNWTGGEKLFF.

The gene calls are TRBV27 and TRBJ2-5, with D possibly TRBD2 on 5 matching bases. The germline CDR1 and CDR2 sequences are MNHEY and SMNVEV (reference sequence). The CDR3 runs to 16 residues. The V and J ends lost 5 bases and 5 bases respectively, with 21 bases between them. The chain's CDR3 is CASSRALTAPGETQYF. The CDR3 DNA sequence: TGTGCCAGCAGTAGGGCTCTAACCGCGCCGGGGGAGACCCAGTACTTC.

This clone has just a few counts. This chain links TRBV2 with TRBJ1-5; tentatively, D is TRBD1 (6 bases). CDR1 and CDR2 from the germline V gene are SNHLY and FYNNEI. With 5 bases removed from V and 7 bases from J, the gap between germline ends came to 15 bases. The CDR3 has 14 residues. The CDR3 nucleotides are TGTGCCAGCAGTAATAGACAGGTTGAGCAGCCCCAGCATTTT. It yields the protein CASSNRQVEQPQHF. The full variable domain, with the rest looked up from reference TRBV2 and TRBJ1-5, is EPEVTQTPSHQVTQMGQEVILRCVPISNHLYFYWYRQILGQKVEFLVSFYNNEISEKSEIFDDQFSVERPDGSNFTLKIRSTKLEDSAMYFCASSNRQVEQPQHFGDGTRLSIL.

This chain connects TRBV29-1 to TRBJ1-2, with 9 bases aligning to TRBD1. There are 13 residues in the CDR3. Looked up from germline, CDR1 is SQVTM and CDR2 is ANQGSEA. V trimming: 5 bases; J trimming: 7 bases; junction bases outside the gene matches: 8. CDR3 region: CSVSFDRGVGYTF. CDR3 coding DNA: TGCAGCGTTTCCTTCGACAGGGGGGTTGGCTACACCTTC.

The V and J genes are TRBV7-8 and TRBJ2-1; 10 bases are shared with TRBD2. CDR3 size: 16 residues. Per germline, CDR1 SGHVS and CDR2 FQNEAQ. The junction had 7 bases not matched to a gene; V was cut back by 1 base and J by 7 bases. DNA of the CDR3: TGTGCCAGCAGCTTAGGAGGACTAGCGGCCATAAATGAGCAGTTCTTC. Protein: CASSLGGLAAINEQFF.

The chain has TRBV6-2 or TRBV6-3 and TRBJ2-2, with 9 bases matching TRBD1. Germline CDR1 reads MNHEY; CDR2 reads SVGEGT. There are 15 residues in the CDR3. Unmatched junction bases numbered 1, after V lost 2 bases and J lost 3 bases. The CDR3 loop is CASSYGTGYTGELFF. CDR3 DNA: TGTGCCAGCAGTTACGGGACAGGGTACACCGGGGAGCTGTTTTTT.

The chain uses TRBV3-1 (or the pseudogene TRBV3-2) and TRBJ1-2, with TRBD1 identical over 9 bases. The CDR3 contains 15 residues. J was trimmed by 8 bases and V by 1 base; bases with no gene match: 8. Per germline, CDR1 LGHDT and CDR2 YNNKEL (reference sequence). Written as DNA, the CDR3 is TGTGCCAGCAGCCAAGTGGACAGGGGTTCGGGGGGCTACACCTTC. It yields the protein CASSQVDRGSGGYTF.

V gene TRBV9 combines with J gene TRBJ2-7, with a tentative D call TRBD2 (6 bases). This CDR3 contains 14 residues. V shed 2 bases and J shed 5 bases, with 14 bases lying between them. Germline V lookup: CDR1 SGDLS, CDR2 YYNGEE. This CDR3 reads CASSVRDWGDEQYF. The CDR3 DNA follows: TGTGCCAGCAGCGTCCGGGACTGGGGCGACGAGCAGTACTTC.

Here the CDR3 reads CASSSGTGNAGGVQYF. DNA for the CDR3: TGTGCCAGCAGCTCAGGGACAGGCAACGCCGGGGGTGTGCAGTACTTC. The V and J genes are TRBV7-2 and TRBJ2-7, with 8 bases lining up with TRBD1. Losses at the gene ends were 4 bases for V and 9 bases for J; bases not matched to a gene: 17. The CDR3 spans 16 residues. The germline V gene encodes CDR1 SGHTA and CDR2 FQGNSA.

In DNA form, the CDR3 reads TGTGCCAGCAGTTTAAATCCGGGACAGCGGAACACTGAAGCTTTCTTT. Translated, it gives CASSLNPGQRNTEAFF. The J gene is TRBJ1-1, the V gene TRBV28, with 7 nucleotides matching TRBD1. Looked up from germline, CDR1 is MDHEN and CDR2 is SYDVKM. The CDR3 runs to 16 residues. J was trimmed by 1 base and V by 2 bases; bases with no gene match: 7.

The chain carries TRBV27 and TRBJ2-3, with 8 bases fitting TRBD1. Per the germline V gene, CDR1 is MNHEY and CDR2 is SMNVEV (reference sequence). CDR3 size: 16 residues. The ends lost 3 bases at V and 2 bases at J; junction bases unmatched: 7. CDR3 nucleotides: TGTGCCAGCAGTTTGCAGCAGGGGGCTTACACAGATACGCAGTATTTT. Amino acid sequence: CASSLQQGAYTDTQYF.

The chain carries TRBV28 and TRBJ1-3; D remains unclear. Trimming stripped 5 bases from V and 0 bases from J, with 8 bases between. Germline-derived CDR1 and CDR2 are MDHEN and SYDVKM. The CDR3 consists of 14 residues. The chain's CDR3 is CASSRVDSGNTIYF. CDR3 coding DNA: TGTGCCAGCAGTCGGGTTGACTCTGGAAACACCATATATTTT.

The chain is built from TRBV7-2 and TRBJ1-5, with D possibly TRBD1 on 5 matching bases. The CDR3 is made up of 16 amino acids. Per the germline V gene, CDR1 is SGHTA and CDR2 is FQGNSA. Trimming stripped 3 bases from V and 7 bases from J, with 19 bases between. CDR3 protein: CASSFTGTGSRQPQHF. The CDR3 coding sequence is TGTGCCAGCAGCTTCACCGGGACTGGGAGCAGACAGCCCCAGCATTTT. The full variable domain, in which reference TRBV7-2 and TRBJ1-5 provide the parts outside the CDR3, is GAGVSQSPSNKVTEKGKDVELRCDPISGHTALYWYRQSLGQGLEFLIYFQGNSAPDKSGLPSDRFSAERTGGSVSTLTIQRTQQEDSAVYLCASSFTGTGSRQPQHFGDGTRLSIL.

V and J are TRBV28 and TRBJ1-5, with D possibly being TRBD1 (5 bases). Between the trimmed V and J ends, which lost 5 bases and 0 bases, there was a span of 20 bases. Germline V gives CDR1 MDHEN, CDR2 SYDVKM. The CDR3 is 18 amino acids. The CDR3 protein is CASSPFARGGDSNQPQHF. The CDR3 DNA reads as TGTGCCAGCAGTCCGTTTGCCCGTGGAGGGGATAGCAATCAGCCCCAGCATTTT.

The chain is built from TRBV7-3 and TRBJ2-2; 7 bases map to TRBD1. This CDR3 is built from 16 residues. Trimming took 4 bases from V and 1 from J; bases not matched to a gene: 6. Looked up from germline, CDR1 is SGHTA and CDR2 is FQGTGA. This chain's CDR3 is CASSSTGTENTGELFF. In DNA form, the CDR3 reads TGTGCCAGCAGCTCAACCGGGACAGAGAACACCGGGGAGCTGTTTTTT.